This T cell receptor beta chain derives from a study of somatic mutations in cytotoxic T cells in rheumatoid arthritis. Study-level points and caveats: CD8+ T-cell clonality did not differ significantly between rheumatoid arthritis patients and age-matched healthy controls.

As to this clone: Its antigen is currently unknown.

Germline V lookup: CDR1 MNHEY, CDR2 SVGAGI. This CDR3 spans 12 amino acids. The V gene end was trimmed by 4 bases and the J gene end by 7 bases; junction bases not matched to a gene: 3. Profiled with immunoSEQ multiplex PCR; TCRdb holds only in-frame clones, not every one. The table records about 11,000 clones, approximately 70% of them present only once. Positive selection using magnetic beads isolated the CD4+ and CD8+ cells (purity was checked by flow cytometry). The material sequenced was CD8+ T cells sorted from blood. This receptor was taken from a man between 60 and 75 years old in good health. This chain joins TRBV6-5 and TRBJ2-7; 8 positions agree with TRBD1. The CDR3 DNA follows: TGTGCCAGCAGTTCACAGGGGGATGAGCAGTACTTC. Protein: CASSSQGDEQYF.